These T cell receptor beta chains were read from a single sample in a study of CD4 and CD8 cells across lung adenocarcinoma regions. TCRdb used MiXCR to reprocess the PCR reads, holding one entry per CDR3 protein. This table holds over 15,000 distinct CDR3 sequences, 40% to 60% found once. The sample taken for sequencing was CD8+ T cells from the margin of a lung tumor. These receptors came from a male donor with lung adenocarcinoma. The CD4 and CD8 labels of this study may be unreliable. Both conserved end residues are part of each CDR3. The D gene is left open where the match is weak. Only some rows state a clone size, as once, few, many or a class for expanded clones.

>few|TRBJ2-1|TRBV4-1|TRBD1
TGCGCCAGCAGCCAAGGACAGGGTAGGGGCGCACACAATGAGCAGTTCTTC
CASSQGQGRGAHNEQFF
>once|TRBJ2-1|TRBV10-3|-
TGTGCCACATTAAGACGGCTCCAAGAGACCCAGTTCTTC
CATLRRLQETQFF
>-|TRBJ2-1|TRBV6-1|TRBD2
TGTGCCAGCAGTGACTTCTTTGGCGGGGGTTCCTACAATGAGCAGTTCTTC
CASSDFFGGGSYNEQFF
>-|TRBJ1-2|TRBV12-3/TRBV12-4|-
TGTGCCAGCAGTTCCCTGTCCTATGGCTACACCTTC
CASSSLSYGYTF
>few|TRBJ1-2|TRBV5-1|-
TGCGCCAGCAGCTTGACATTATCGAGTGGCTACACCTTC
CASSLTLSSGYTF
>few|TRBJ2-7|TRBV6-1|TRBD1
TGTGCCAGCAGTGAAGGGACAGGGGGCCCCTGGGAGCAGTACTTC
CASSEGTGGPWEQYF
>-|TRBJ2-5|TRBV6-1|TRBD1
TGTGCCAGCAGGGGGGGTTACGGGACAGGGGGAATAGAGACCCAGTACTTC
CASRGGYGTGGIETQYF
>few|TRBJ2-1|TRBV11-2|-
TGTGCCAGCAGCTTAGAACCTTCCTCCTACAATGAGCAGTTCTTC
CASSLEPSSYNEQFF
>few|TRBJ1-4|TRBV10-2|-
TGCGCCACCACTCCCTGGACCCAAGAAAAACTGTTTTTT
CATTPWTQEKLFF
>-|TRBJ2-7|TRBV6-5|TRBD2
TGTGCCAGCAGTTCCGTGACTAGCGGGCACAATGAGCAGTACTTC
CASSSVTSGHNEQYF
>many|TRBJ2-5|TRBV27|TRBD2
TGTGCCAGCAGTACGACGCGGGAGGGCCAAGAGACCCAGTACTTC
CASSTTREGQETQYF
>-|TRBJ1-2|TRBV6-1|-
TGTGCCAGCAGCGCGGGCAGCCGCTACACCTTC
CASSAGSRYTF
>-|TRBJ2-3|TRBV6-1|TRBD1
TGTGCCAGCAGCGACGCGGGGACAGGGGCCAGAAATACGCAGTATTTC
CASSDAGTGARNTQYF
>few|TRBJ2-1|TRBV7-2|-
TGTGCCAGCAGCTCGAGGCAGGGTTACAATGAGCAGTTCTTC
CASSSRQGYNEQFF
>-|TRBJ2-3|TRBV5-1|-
TGCGCCAGGAGCTTGTGCGACAAAGACACTCAGTATTTT
CARSLCDKDTQYF
>-|TRBJ2-5|TRBV6-1|-
TGTGCCAGGGGTCCCGAGGGCCGAGACCAAGAGACCCAGTACTTC
CARGPEGRDQETQYF
>-|TRBJ2-4|TRBV6-5|-
TGTGCCAGCAGTTATTCCGGGACACCAGAAAACATTCAGTACTTC
CASSYSGTPENIQYF
>-|TRBJ2-5|TRBV6-1|-
TGTGCCAGCAGTGAAAAGTTACTACAGGCGACCCAGTACTTC
CASSEKLLQATQYF
>-|TRBJ1-1|TRBV6-5|-
TGTGCCAGCAGTTACTCGATGGGACCTGAAGCTTTCTTT
CASSYSMGPEAFF
>-|TRBJ2-6|TRBV27|TRBD2
TGTGCCAGCAGTAAGACTAGCGGAACTCTGGGGGCCAACGTCCTGACTTTC
CASSKTSGTLGANVLTF
>many|TRBJ1-4|TRBV7-2|-
TGTGCCAGCAGCTTAGCGTTCGGGACGGCTGAAAAACTGTTTTTT
CASSLAFGTAEKLFF
>few|TRBJ2-2|TRBV6-5|TRBD1
TGTGCCAGCAGTTATCAGGGACAGGGGTACACCGGGGAGCTGTTTTTT
CASSYQGQGYTGELFF
>once|TRBJ2-5|TRBV6-1|-
TGTGCCAGCGGGGGGGGGCAGGGGGCACGTCTGGGGGCCAAGACCCAGTACTTC
CASGGGQGARLGAKTQYF
>-|TRBJ1-2|TRBV28|-
TGTGCCAGCAGTTTAACACCCGCCCGGGTCTATGGCTACACCTTC
CASSLTPARVYGYTF
>medium-sized|TRBJ2-1|TRBV10-1|TRBD1
TGCGCCAGCCCTTTCACACAGGGGACAAACAATGAGCAGTTCTTC
CASPFTQGTNNEQFF
>many|TRBJ1-1|TRBV6-5|TRBD1
TGTGCCAGCAGTTCACTTTTCCGGACAGGTGGGCTAACTGAAGCTTTCTTT
CASSSLFRTGGLTEAFF
>-|TRBJ2-2|TRBV11-2|-
TGTGCCAGCAGCGTGAACACCGGGGAGCTGTTTTTT
CASSVNTGELFF
>medium-sized|TRBJ2-1|TRBV11-3|TRBD2
TGTGCCAGCAGCACGGGACTAGCAAGAGACTACAATGAGCAGTTCTTC
CASSTGLARDYNEQFF
>medium-sized|TRBJ2-1|TRBV11-3|-
TGTGCCAGCAGCTTAGTAGGGGGGAGGGCCAACAATGAGCAGTTCTTC
CASSLVGGRANNEQFF
>-|TRBJ2-2|TRBV9|-
TGTGCCAGCAGCCTGGGGGTTACCGGGGAGCTGTTTTTT
CASSLGVTGELFF
>many|TRBJ2-1|TRBV12-3/TRBV12-4|-
TGTGCCAGCTGTGGAGTCTCCTACAATGAGCAGTTCTTC
CASCGVSYNEQFF
>few|TRBJ2-6|TRBV10-2|-
TGCGCCACCACTTATCCTGGGGCCAACGTCCTGACTTTC
CATTYPGANVLTF
>large|TRBJ2-5|TRBV6-6|-
TGTGCCAGCAGTTACTCAGGAGGAGAGACCCAGTACTTC
CASSYSGGETQYF